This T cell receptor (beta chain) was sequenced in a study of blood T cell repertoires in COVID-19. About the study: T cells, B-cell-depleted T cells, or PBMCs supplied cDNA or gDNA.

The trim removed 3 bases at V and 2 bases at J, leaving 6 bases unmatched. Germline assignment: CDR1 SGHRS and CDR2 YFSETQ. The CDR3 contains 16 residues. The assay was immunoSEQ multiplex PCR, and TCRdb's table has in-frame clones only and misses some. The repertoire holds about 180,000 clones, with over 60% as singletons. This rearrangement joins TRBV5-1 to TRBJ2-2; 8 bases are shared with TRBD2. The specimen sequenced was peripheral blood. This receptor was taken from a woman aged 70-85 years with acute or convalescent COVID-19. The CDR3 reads CASSSLAGQNTGELFF. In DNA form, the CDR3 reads TGCGCCAGCAGCTCATTAGCGGGGCAAAACACCGGGGAGCTGTTTTTT.